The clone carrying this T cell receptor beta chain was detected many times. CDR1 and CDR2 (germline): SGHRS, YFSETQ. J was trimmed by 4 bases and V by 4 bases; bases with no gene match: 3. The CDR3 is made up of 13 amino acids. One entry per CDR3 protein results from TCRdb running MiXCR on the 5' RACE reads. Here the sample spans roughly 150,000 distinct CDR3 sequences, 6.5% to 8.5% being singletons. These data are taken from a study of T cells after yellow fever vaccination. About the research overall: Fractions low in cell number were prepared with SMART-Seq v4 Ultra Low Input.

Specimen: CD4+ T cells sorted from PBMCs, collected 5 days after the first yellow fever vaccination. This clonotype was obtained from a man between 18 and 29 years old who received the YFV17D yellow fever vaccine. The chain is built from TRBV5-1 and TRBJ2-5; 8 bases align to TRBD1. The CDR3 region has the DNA TGCGCCAGCAGCATCGGACAGGGAGAGACCCAGTACTTC. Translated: CASSIGQGETQYF.